Here is one TCR beta chain with its context. Its specificity is unknown. The CDR3 length is 14 residues. Germline V gene lookup returns CDR1 SGDLS and CDR2 YYNGEE. The V gene lost 4 bases and the J gene lost 7 bases, with 16 bases spanning the gap. Those who donated, Caucasian adults without exception, all lived in Nashville, Tennessee. An assay was performed, and its level was deep. Produced via immunoSEQ multiplex PCR; TCRdb's table is partial and in-frame only. The sample yields about 2.3 million clones, 85% to 95% seen once. This specimen belongs to a study of shared clonotypes between healthy human individuals. Study-wide results and limits: Naive CD4 clonotypes overlapped across a handful of donors at approximately 4.5%. Rarefaction indicated that sorted-subset sequencing remained incomplete although depth was large.

The chain has TRBV9 and TRBJ2-3; D ambiguous. This clonotype was sampled from a man between 18 and 35 years old in good health. Some clones in this sample may be carry-over from other donors' samples. Sequencing used naive CD4+ T cells from PBMCs. The subset here: CD45RA+ positively selected. The CDR3 reads CASSPVSVENTQYF. The CDR3 coding sequence is TGTGCCAGCAGCCCCGTCAGTGTCGAAAATACGCAGTATTTT.